The 10 T cell receptor beta chains listed next were all sequenced from one sample in a study of blood T cell repertoires in COVID-19. Method: immunoSEQ multiplex PCR; TCRdb's copy keeps in-frame clones and lacks some. The sample shows 110,000 to 150,000 clones, 86% of them seen only once. The sequenced sample was PBMCs or T cells enriched from blood (not recorded which). Every receptor here comes from a man aged 45 to 65 who had recovered from COVID-19.

V gene TRBV7-7 combines with J gene TRBJ2-1; 11 bases line up with TRBD2. Trimming at V came to 2 bases and at J to 5 bases, leaving 2 bases not matched to a gene. This CDR3 region has 15 residues. The germline V gene encodes CDR1 SSHAT and CDR2 FNYEAQ (reference sequence). The CDR3 nucleotides are TGTGCCAGCAGCTTAACTAGCGGGGGTAACAATGAGCAGTTCTTC. Translation gives CASSLTSGGNNEQFF.

A remark on this clone: In the same sample, other DNA sequences code for this CDR3. V usage is TRBV28 and J usage is TRBJ1-5; no reliable D call. V lost 6 bases and J 3 bases, leaving 6 bases between the germline ends. The CDR3 sequence is 12 residues long. Germline CDR1 and CDR2: MDHEN and SYDVKM. The CDR3 sequence is CASRASNQPQHF. The DNA for the CDR3 is TGTGCCAGCAGAGCGTCCAATCAGCCCCAGCATTTT.

In its sample, this clone was seen a few times. The chain carries TRBV4-3 and TRBJ1-6, with D hard to call. V gave up 3 bases and J gave up 8 bases, with 8 bases separating them. This CDR3 spans 13 amino acids. CDR1 and CDR2 (germline): LGHNA, YSLEER. The CDR3 reads CASSQLLYSPLHF. DNA for the CDR3: TGCGCCAGCAGCCAGCTACTCTATTCACCCCTCCACTTT.

This rearrangement joins TRBV14 to TRBJ1-2; TRBD1 matches 9 bases. V was clipped by 1 base and J by 7 bases; unmatched bases: 10. Germline loops: CDR1 SGHDN, CDR2 FVKESK. The CDR3 runs 16 residues. The CDR3: CASSQAGTGPSVGYTF. CDR3 in DNA: TGTGCCAGCAGCCAAGCCGGGACAGGGCCATCCGTTGGCTACACCTTC.

This clone was recorded a few times. The V and J genes are TRBV7-2 and TRBJ1-3; 7 nucleotides agree with TRBD1. The junction had 0 bases not matched to a gene; V was cut back by 3 bases and J by 1 base. Germline assignment: CDR1 SGHTA and CDR2 FQGNSA. The CDR3 length is 14 residues. The CDR3, as DNA: TGTGCCAGCAGCTTGGACAGGTCTGGAAACACCATATATTTT. Translated, it gives CASSLDRSGNTIYF.

This chain links TRBV25-1 with TRBJ2-7; D is possibly TRBD2 (6 bases). The CDR3 covers 15 residues. CDR1 and CDR2 from the germline V gene are MGHDK and SYGVNS. V lost 4 bases and J lost 0, with 13 bases in between. In nucleotides, the CDR3 is TGTGCCAGCAGTGGGGGGACTGTGACCTCCTACGAGCAGTACTTC. Amino acids: CASSGGTVTSYEQYF.

V gene TRBV7-2 combines with J gene TRBJ2-5; 7 bases fit TRBD1. This CDR3 region has 15 residues. Trimming took 5 bases from V and 3 from J; bases not matched to a gene: 9. Per the germline V gene, CDR1 is SGHTA and CDR2 is FQGNSA. CDR3 sequence reads: CASSLSQGTEETQYF. The CDR3 DNA sequence: TGTGCCAGCAGCCTAAGCCAAGGGACAGAAGAGACCCAGTACTTC.

The sample holds a few counts of this clone. This rearrangement joins TRBV29-1 to TRBJ1-2, with D possibly TRBD1 on 6 matching bases. CDR3 length equals 14 residues. V lost 7 bases to trimming and J lost 4 bases, with 19 bases between them. CDR1 and CDR2 (germline): SQVTM, ANQGSEA. The CDR3 spells CSAIPPDRPYGYTF. DNA for the CDR3: TGCAGCGCAATCCCGCCCGACAGGCCCTATGGCTACACCTTC.

V and J are TRBV24-1 and TRBJ1-2; 10 bases align to TRBD1. There are 15 residues in the CDR3. The germline CDR1 and CDR2 sequences are KGHDR and SFDVKD. The junction had 3 bases not matched to a gene; V was cut back by 4 bases and J by 2 bases. The CDR3 nucleotides read TGTGCCACCAGTGACCCGGGACAGGGGAACTATGGCTACACCTTC. Its translation is CATSDPGQGNYGYTF.

The V gene is TRBV7-9, the J gene TRBJ2-4, with 8 bases lining up with TRBD1. The V and J ends lost 2 bases and 9 bases, in that order; junction bases with no gene match: 6. The CDR3 has 14 residues. Germline V gene lookup returns CDR1 SEHNR and CDR2 FQNEAQ (reference sequence). The CDR3 region has the DNA TGTGCCAGCAGCTTACCCGGACAGGGAGCCATTCAGTACTTC. It encodes CASSLPGQGAIQYF.